What follows are 18 T cell receptor beta chains derived from one specimen sequenced in a study of blood T cell repertoires in COVID-19. Repertoires were generated with immunoSEQ multiplex PCR, while TCRdb's copy carries only in-frame clones and drops some. The sample records 160,000 or so clones, 80% being singletons. Sequencing was carried out using peripheral blood. These receptors came from a man in his 70s with active or convalescent COVID-19.

The chain uses TRBV6-2 or TRBV6-3 and TRBJ2-7; 8 bases are shared with TRBD2. Germline V gene sequence: CDR1 MNHEY, CDR2 SVGEGT. V lost 0 bases, J lost 3 bases, and 10 bases stayed unmatched. The CDR3 is 17 residues long. The CDR3 is CASSYSRGSGDNYEQYF. The CDR3 DNA reads TGTGCCAGCAGTTACTCGAGGGGTAGCGGGGATAACTACGAGCAGTACTTC.

Points on this clone: Possible read error: a much larger clone is one base away. The chain is built from TRBV6-4 and TRBJ1-1; no firm D call. The germline gives CDR1 MRHNA, CDR2 SNTAGT. V dropped 3 bases and J dropped 1 base, with 6 bases sitting between them. The CDR3 spans 13 residues. The CDR3 bases are TGTGCCAGCAGTGAACAGAGGAACACTGAAGCTTTCTTT. This sequence encodes CASSEQRNTEAFF.

This chain connects TRBV19 to TRBJ1-5, with 8 nucleotides matching TRBD1. Per the germline V gene, CDR1 is LNHDA and CDR2 is SQIVND (reference sequence). V shed 4 bases and J 4 bases; nucleotides not matched to a gene: 6. CDR3 length: 15 residues. The CDR3 coding sequence is TGTGCCAGTAGTACCTCGGGACAGGAGAATCAGCCCCAGCATTTT. Its translation is CASSTSGQENQPQHF.

The chain employs TRBV7-9 and TRBJ1-1; D is undetermined. In germline, CDR1 is SEHNR, CDR2 FQNEAQ (reference sequence). The CDR3 covers 12 residues. V gave up 3 bases and J gave up 7 bases, with 9 bases separating them. This chain's CDR3 is CASSFDKIEAFF. Here the CDR3 DNA reads TGTGCCAGCAGCTTTGACAAGATTGAAGCTTTCTTT.

J is TRBJ1-3 and V is TRBV10-1, with D perhaps matching TRBD1 (6 bases). There are 13 residues in the CDR3. V was shortened by 10 bases and J by 2 bases, with 12 bases between the two germline ends. Germline CDR1 WNHNN, CDR2 SYGVQD (reference sequence). This chain's CDR3 is CAIKQGTGNTIYF. CDR3 coding DNA: TGCGCCATCAAACAGGGAACTGGAAACACCATATATTTT.

This chain connects TRBV7-9 to TRBJ2-2; 7 nucleotides agree with TRBD2. J lost 4 bases, V lost 8 bases, and 13 bases had no gene match. This CDR3 has 16 residues. Germline lookup yields CDR1 SEHNR and CDR2 FQNEAQ (reference sequence). Here the CDR3 reads CASRGSSGSFTGELFF. CDR3 DNA sequence: TGTGCCAGCCGCGGCAGTAGCGGGTCCTTCACCGGGGAGCTGTTTTTT.

The V gene is TRBV4-2, the J gene TRBJ2-3, with 12 bases identical to TRBD1. From germline, CDR1 is LGHNA and CDR2 YNFKEQ. The length of the CDR3 is 17 residues. J gave up 3 bases and V 4 bases, and 8 bases lay outside the gene matches. CDR3 amino acids: CASSLGTGGGVTDTQYF. CDR3 DNA sequence: TGTGCCAGCAGCCTAGGGACAGGGGGCGGTGTAACAGATACGCAGTATTTT.

The V and J genes are TRBV3-1 (or the pseudogene TRBV3-2) and TRBJ1-2; D not certain. Germline CDR1 LGHDT, CDR2 YNNKEL (reference sequence). V was clipped by 6 bases and J by 7 bases, with 12 bases between them. This CDR3 comprises 12 residues. The CDR3 nucleotides are TGTGCCAGCAGTCCGGGTCTATCTGGCTACACCTTC. Translating it yields CASSPGLSGYTF.

The rearrangement links TRBV18 to TRBJ2-7; tentatively, D is TRBD1 (5 bases). Germline lookup yields CDR1 KGHSH and CDR2 LQKENI. The V gene lost 5 bases and the J gene lost 1 base, with 12 bases spanning the gap. This CDR3 contains 14 residues. This chain's CDR3 is CASSIQGTSYEQYF. The CDR3 nucleotides read TGTGCCAGCTCAATCCAGGGTACGTCCTACGAGCAGTACTTC.

Regarding this clone: One junction end does not reproduce the germline sequence, and a read error may be involved. J is TRBJ2-2 and V is TRBV25-1; D is undetermined. In germline, CDR1 is MGHDK, CDR2 SYGVNS. This CDR3 spans 14 amino acids. The CDR3 DNA sequence: TGTGCCAGCAGGGAATCGGGTTACACCGGGGAGCTGTTTTTT. It is translated as CASRESGYTGELFF.

This chain uses TRBV5-4 with TRBJ1-2; possible D gene TRBD1, 6 bases. The germline gives CDR1 SGHNT, CDR2 YYREEE (reference sequence). Trimming removed 0 bases from V and 4 bases from J, with 13 bases in between. The CDR3 runs to 15 residues. The CDR3 nucleotides are TGTGCCAGCAGCTTGGTGGGGGCCCCTTCCTATGGCTACACCTTC. It yields the protein CASSLVGAPSYGYTF. The whole variable domain, remainder taken from reference TRBV5-4 and TRBJ1-2, is ETGVTQSPTHLIKTRGQQVTLRCSSQSGHNTVSWYQQALGQGPQFIFQYYREEENGRGNFPPRFSGLQFPNYSSELNVNALELDDSALYLCASSLVGAPSYGYTFGSGTRLTVV.

The chain couples TRBV5-1 to TRBJ2-1; 9 nucleotides match TRBD2. V was clipped by 0 bases and J by 6 bases; unmatched bases: 4. CDR3 length: 15 residues. CDR1 and CDR2 (germline): SGHRS, YFSETQ. The CDR3 reads CASSLGAGGANEQFF. As DNA, the CDR3 is TGCGCCAGCAGCTTGGGAGCGGGAGGCGCCAATGAGCAGTTCTTC.

The chain employs TRBV10-3 and TRBJ2-7, with 12 positions matching TRBD2. Trimming took 4 bases from V and 0 from J; bases not matched to a gene: 1. Germline V gives CDR1 ENHRY, CDR2 SYGVKD. CDR3 length: 15 residues. The CDR3 protein is CAISGGLAGSYEQYF. DNA for the CDR3: TGTGCCATCAGTGGGGGACTAGCGGGCTCCTACGAGCAGTACTTC.

CDR3 loop: CASSARAGEEKLFF. For the CDR3, the DNA is TGTGCCAGCAGCGCCCGGGCAGGGGAAGAAAAACTGTTTTTT. The chain employs TRBV7-2 and TRBJ1-4; D may be TRBD1 (6 bases). V was clipped by 5 bases and J by 8 bases, with 15 bases between them. The CDR3 totals 14 residues. Germline CDR1 is SGHTA and CDR2 is FQGNSA.

A note on this clone: The identical CDR3 is also encoded by other nucleotide sequences in the sample. This sequence joins TRBV21-1 and TRBJ1-1. TRBV21-1 is recorded as a pseudogene. The CDR3 length is 16 residues. CDR3 residues: CASSTRGGGAYTEAFF. CDR3 coding DNA: TGTGCCAGCAGCACTCGGGGGGGAGGGGCCTACACTGAAGCTTTCTTT.

V is TRBV11-2 and J is TRBJ1-1; D is uncertain. The CDR3 sequence is 10 residues long. CDR1 is SGHAT, CDR2 FQNNGV, per germline. Trimming took off 8 bases at V and 1 base at J, with 2 bases between the two ends. The CDR3 spells CASQNTEAFF. The CDR3 DNA reads as TGTGCCAGCCAGAACACTGAAGCTTTCTTT.

The gene calls are TRBV23-1 and TRBJ2-1, with a tentative D call TRBD2 (6 bases). TRBV23-1 is assigned to the ORF class and has an uncertain function. The CDR3 loop spans 16 amino acids. V dropped 3 bases and J dropped 4 bases, with 16 bases sitting between them. CDR3 sequence reads: CASSQPEGLGYNEQFF. CDR3 bases: TGCGCCAGCAGTCAGCCGGAGGGATTGGGGTACAATGAGCAGTTCTTC.

The chain links TRBV5-1 to TRBJ1-2; 7 bases map to TRBD1. Germline CDR1 reads SGHRS; CDR2 reads YFSETQ. J gave up 9 bases and V 4 bases, and 12 bases lay outside the gene matches. The CDR3 is 14 amino acids. The CDR3 coding sequence is TGCGCCAGCAGCGCTGGACAGGAAGGAGGTAGCTACACCTTC. It translates to CASSAGQEGGSYTF.